Detailed here is one T cell receptor beta chain. No antigen is known for it. These data come from a study of T cell clonotyping in hematopoietic cell transplantation. This CDR3 region has 16 residues. From germline, CDR1 is GTSNPN and CDR2 SVGIG (reference sequence). The V end lost 2 bases, the J end lost 4 bases, and 18 bases lay between the germline ends. Study-level points and caveats: Pathologically expanded recipient clonotypes increased progressively from day 30 to day 180 as diversity fell.

The table came from immunoSEQ multiplex PCR; TCRdb's copy has only in-frame clones and leaves some out. The sample shows tens of thousands of clones, around 96% of them seen only once. Time point noted: recipient sample about 28 days before transplant, after cytoreduction. The source is a woman aged 50 to 60 with acute myeloid leukemia. Some clones in this sample may be carry-over from other donors' samples. The sequencing here drew on peripheral blood mononuclear cells, taken before stem cell transplant. The chain links TRBV30 to TRBJ1-5; D is undetermined. CDR3 DNA sequence: TGTGCCTGGAGTATGGCCCCTGGACGGAAAAATCAGCCCCAGCATTTT. Translated, it gives CAWSMAPGRKNQPQHF. Filled out from reference TRBV30 and TRBJ1-5, the complete variable domain reads SQTIHQWPATLVQPVGSPLSLECTVEGTSNPNLYWYRQAAGRGLQLLFYSVGIGQISSEVPQNLSASRPQDRQFILSSKKLLLSDSGFYLCAWSMAPGRKNQPQHFGDGTRLSIL.